These 6 T cell receptor beta chains originate from one sample sequenced in a study of shared clonotypes between healthy human individuals. Method: immunoSEQ multiplex PCR; TCRdb's copy keeps in-frame clones and lacks some. The sample lists just over 2,000,000 clones; approximately 95% were seen once. Naive CD8 cells comprised CD45RO-negative, CCR7-positively selected cells, excluding terminally differentiated effector memory CD45RA+ cells. The sequenced sample consisted of naive CD8+ T cells sorted from blood. The receptors derive from a man younger than 35 in good health.

Turning to this clone: Other DNA sequences within the sample encode an identical CDR3. The chain recombines TRBV5-4 with TRBJ2-7; maybe TRBD1 (6 bases). The germline gives CDR1 SGHNT, CDR2 YYREEE (reference sequence). V lost 4 bases and J 2 bases, leaving 10 bases between the germline ends. The CDR3 loop spans 13 amino acids. This CDR3 is CASSPDSPYEQYF. The CDR3 region has the DNA TGTGCCAGCAGCCCGGACAGCCCCTACGAGCAGTACTTC.

This chain joins TRBV11-2 and TRBJ1-1; no reliable D call. The germline V gene has CDR1 SGHAT and CDR2 FQNNGV. The V gene lost 2 bases and the J gene lost 11 bases, with 15 bases spanning the gap. There are 13 residues in the CDR3. The CDR3 protein is CASSLPATLEAFF. The CDR3, as DNA: TGTGCCAGCAGCTTACCGGCCACCCTGGAGGCTTTCTTT.

J is TRBJ1-2 and V is TRBV7-3; 8 bases align to TRBD1. The V gene's germline CDR1 is SGHTA and CDR2 FQGTGA. CDR3 length: 14 residues. V shed 1 base, J shed 8 bases, and the junction held 6 bases outside the gene matches. DNA of the CDR3: TGTGCCAGCAGCTTAAACCGACAGGGGTACGGCTACACCTTC. Protein sequence: CASSLNRQGYGYTF.

The chain employs TRBV27 and TRBJ2-3; 9 bases match TRBD2. Germline V CDR1 and CDR2: MNHEY, SMNVEV (reference sequence). The V segment lost 7 bases and the J segment 4 bases; nucleotides outside the gene matches: 6. The CDR3 is 14 residues long. This chain's CDR3 is CASTPGLAPDTQYF. The CDR3 coding sequence is TGTGCCAGCACCCCGGGACTAGCCCCAGATACGCAGTATTTT.

The chain employs TRBV6-5 and TRBJ2-2; D is uncertain. The CDR3 sequence is 16 residues long. CDR1 and CDR2 from the germline V gene are MNHEY and SVGAGI. V was cut by 4 bases and J by 0 bases, with 12 bases left in between. CDR3 DNA sequence: TGTGCCAGCAGTTCCTCAGGTCATGCGAACACCGGGGAGCTGTTTTTT. The encoded protein is CASSSSGHANTGELFF.

The chain is built from TRBV7-9 and TRBJ2-7; D call uncertain. The V gene lost 4 bases and the J gene lost 3 bases, with 16 bases spanning the gap. The CDR3 consists of 15 residues. Germline V gene data show CDR1 as SEHNR and CDR2 as FQNEAQ (reference sequence). This chain's CDR3 is CASSWSIASGYEQYF. In DNA form, the CDR3 reads TGTGCCAGCAGCTGGAGTATAGCCTCTGGCTACGAGCAGTACTTC. Looking up the rest from reference TRBV7-9 and TRBJ2-7 gives the full variable domain: DTGVSQNPRHKITKRGQNVTFRCDPISEHNRLYWYRQTLGQGPEFLTYFQNEAQLEKSRLLSDRFSAERPKGSFSTLEIQRTEQGDSAMYLCASSWSIASGYEQYFGPGTRLTVT.